These 27 T cell receptor beta chains came from one sample sequenced in a study of identical twins. Using its own MiXCR run on the 5' RACE reads, TCRdb lists one record per CDR3 protein. The sample holds some 1,700,000 distinct CDR3 sequences, more than 30% seen once. The sequenced sample consisted of cord blood. All receptors come from a newborn girl in good health.

CDR3 coding DNA: TGTGCCAGCACCGCTGGACACCCCATGAACACTGAAGCTTTCTTT. Residues: CASTAGHPMNTEAFF. V is TRBV7-9 and J is TRBJ1-1; weak D call: TRBD1 (5 bases). The CDR3 extends over 15 amino acids. V was cut by 7 bases and J by 0 bases, with 15 bases left in between. Germline loops: CDR1 SEHNR, CDR2 FQNEAQ (reference sequence).

Many counts were recorded for this clonotype. V gene TRBV11-2 combines with J gene TRBJ2-7; no reliable D call. Germline V gene data show CDR1 as SGHAT and CDR2 as FQNNGV. CDR3 length: 12 residues. With 5 bases removed from V and 2 bases from J, the gap between germline ends came to 7 bases. CDR3 coding DNA: TGTGCCAGCAGCCCCCCAGCCTACGAGCAGTACTTC. Its protein is CASSPPAYEQYF.

The V and J genes are TRBV7-9 and TRBJ2-3, with D tentatively TRBD1 (7 bases). Germline loops: CDR1 SEHNR, CDR2 FQNEAQ (reference sequence). V dropped 5 bases and J dropped 6 bases, with 12 bases sitting between them. This CDR3 has 13 amino acids. In DNA form, the CDR3 reads TGTGCCAGCAGCACGACAGGGAGGGATACGCAGTATTTT. Translated, it gives CASSTTGRDTQYF.

This sequence joins TRBV4-1 and TRBJ2-7; no clear D. The CDR3 spans 13 residues. Germline CDR1 reads MGHRA; CDR2 reads YSYEKL. The germline V and J ends were trimmed by 0 bases and 7 bases, with 10 bases remaining between them. Here the CDR3 reads CASSQDKGKEQYF. DNA for the CDR3: TGCGCCAGCAGCCAAGATAAAGGCAAGGAGCAGTACTTC.

This chain joins TRBV20-1 and TRBJ2-1, with D possibly matching TRBD2 (5 bases). Germline lookup yields CDR1 DFQATT and CDR2 SNEGSKA (reference sequence). CDR3 length: 15 residues. V was shortened by 0 bases and J by 5 bases, with 14 bases between the two germline ends. In DNA, the CDR3 is TGCAGTGCTAGAGATCGGGAAAATATTAACAATGAGCAGTTCTTC. This sequence encodes CSARDRENINNEQFF.

Turning to this clonotype: A read error may account for a junction end that differs from germline. The chain carries TRBV15 and TRBJ1-2; D gene ambiguous. CDR1 LNHNV and CDR2 YYDKDF come from the germline V gene (reference sequence). CDR3 length: 17 residues. DNA of the CDR3: TGTGCCACCAACAGAGAATCGGCGAGGGTCCCTAACTATGGCTACACCTTC. Residues: CATNRESARVPNYGYTF.

This clonotype was seen a handful of times. The chain is built from TRBV9 and TRBJ1-1; D is uncertain. CDR3 size: 14 residues. Germline V lookup: CDR1 SGDLS, CDR2 YYNGEE. Trimming took off 0 bases at V and 1 base at J, with 7 bases between the two ends. Written as DNA, the CDR3 is TGTGCCAGCAGCGTAGGGGCCTCGAACACTGAAGCTTTCTTT. The encoded protein is CASSVGASNTEAFF.

This clonotype was seen a few times. The rearrangement uses TRBV12-5 and TRBJ2-3; TRBD2 aligns across 12 bases. Germline V CDR1 and CDR2: LGHNT, FRNRAP. The trim removed 9 bases at V and 4 bases at J, leaving 8 bases unmatched. The CDR3 spans 15 residues. The CDR3 nucleotides are TGTGCTAGAAGCCCTAGCGGGAGGGAATCAGATACGCAGTATTTT. This gives the protein CARSPSGRESDTQYF.

This clonotype came up a few times. Here the CDR3 reads CASSEQGAATQYF. The CDR3 nucleotides are TGTGCCAGCAGTGAACAGGGGGCTGCTACGCAGTATTTT. The chain couples TRBV25-1 to TRBJ2-3, with TRBD1 matching over 8 bases. The CDR3 sequence is 13 residues long. J lost 8 bases, V lost 2 bases, and 3 bases had no gene match. CDR1 is MGHDK, CDR2 SYGVNS, per germline. Full variable domain (remainder filled in from reference TRBV25-1 and TRBJ2-3): EADIYQTPRYLVIGTGKKITLECSQTMGHDKMYWYQQDPGMELHLIHYSYGVNSTEKGDLSSESTVSRIRTEHFPLTLESARPSHTSQYLCASSEQGAATQYFGPGTRLTVL.

This chain joins TRBV5-1 and TRBJ2-5; D gene unclear. TRBJ2-4 explains the end of the DNA better; the J call may be wrong. CDR3 size: 14 residues. From germline, CDR1 is SGHRS and CDR2 YFSETQ. DNA of the CDR3: TGCGCCAGCAGCTTGAGGGCCTCAGAGGACATTCAGTACTTC. Protein sequence: CASSLRASEDIQYF.

Remarks on this clonotype: Since a much larger clone is just one base distant, this may be a read error. The genes are TRBV29-1 and TRBJ2-1; no clear D gene. The germline gives CDR1 SQVTM, CDR2 ANQGSEA. The CDR3 consists of 12 residues. The chain's CDR3 is CSVAPPYNERFF. The CDR3 nucleotides are TGCAGCGTTGCCCCCCCATACAATGAGCGGTTCTTC.

Turning to this clonotype: This sequence may be a read error, since a much larger clone differs from it by one base. The V call is TRBV6-5, the J call TRBJ2-5; the match to TRBD2 covers 11 bases. The junction had 11 bases not matched to a gene; V was cut back by 0 bases and J by 11 bases. CDR1 and CDR2 (germline): MNHEY, SVGAGI. CDR3 length equals 16 residues. The CDR3 nucleotides read TGTGCCAGCAGTTACTCGTTAGCGGGAGGGGGCAATGAGCAGTACTTC. Translating it yields CASSYSLAGGGNEQYF.

To note about this clonotype: At one end, the junction sequence differs from germline, possibly due to a read error. The chain uses TRBV5-5 and TRBJ1-5; D is undetermined. The CDR3 spans 15 residues. In germline, CDR1 is SGHKS, CDR2 YYEKEE (reference sequence). The CDR3 DNA reads TGTGCCAGCAGTTTGGGCAGGAGCCCCAATCAGCCCCAGCATTTT. Residues: CASSLGRSPNQPQHF.

There are a few counts of this clonotype. The rearrangement links TRBV4-1 to TRBJ2-5; D is ambiguous. Germline V lookup: CDR1 MGHRA, CDR2 YSYEKL. V lost 3 bases and J lost 0, with 8 bases in between. The CDR3 covers 14 residues. The CDR3 region has the DNA TGCGCCAGCAGCCAGAACAGCAACCAAGAGACCCAGTACTTC. It specifies CASSQNSNQETQYF.

CDR3 nucleotides: TGCAGTGCTACTGGGACTACCTTGAGCTCCTACAATGAGCAGTTCTTC. It codes for CSATGTTLSSYNEQFF. The chain employs TRBV20-1 and TRBJ2-1; 7 bases are a match to TRBD2. The CDR3 sequence is 16 residues long. Per germline, CDR1 DFQATT and CDR2 SNEGSKA (reference sequence). V shed 4 bases, J shed 0 bases, and the junction held 9 bases outside the gene matches.

The CDR3 DNA reads TGCAGTGCCCGACAGCGGGTACAAGAGACCCAGTACTTC. This codes for CSARQRVQETQYF. The chain has TRBV20-1 and TRBJ2-5, with D tentatively TRBD2 (6 bases). In germline, CDR1 is DFQATT, CDR2 SNEGSKA (reference sequence). V lost 6 bases and J lost 2, with 13 bases in between. There are 13 residues in the CDR3.

The rearrangement joins TRBV25-1 to TRBJ1-1, with D hard to call. V lost 3 bases and J lost 6, with 5 bases in between. The V gene's germline CDR1 is MGHDK and CDR2 SYGVNS. The CDR3 sequence is 11 residues long. CDR3 amino acids: CASSDVSEAFF. In DNA, the CDR3 is TGTGCCAGCAGTGATGTTTCTGAAGCTTTCTTT.

This clonotype was observed a handful of times. This rearrangement joins TRBV20-1 to TRBJ1-1; 8 positions match TRBD1. The CDR3 is 15 residues long. The ends lost 0 bases at V and 2 bases at J; junction bases unmatched: 5. The germline gives CDR1 DFQATT, CDR2 SNEGSKA (reference sequence). The CDR3 DNA sequence: TGCAGTGCTAGAGACCCGGGACAGGTTAACACTGAAGCTTTCTTT. Amino acid sequence: CSARDPGQVNTEAFF.

In its sample, this clonotype was seen a few times. This chain links TRBV12-3 or TRBV12-4 with TRBJ2-3; unclear D gene. This CDR3 has 15 residues. The V end was cut by 2 bases, the J end by 4 bases, with 13 bases between. For the CDR3, the DNA is TGTGCCAGCAGTTTATTGGGCAGCAGATCAGATACGCAGTATTTT. It is translated as CASSLLGSRSDTQYF.

This sequence joins TRBV20-1 and TRBJ2-1; 7 bases fit TRBD2. Per the germline V gene, CDR1 is DFQATT and CDR2 is SNEGSKA (reference sequence). The J segment lost 8 bases and the V segment lost 6 bases, leaving 13 bases of the junction unmatched. There are 14 residues in the CDR3. The CDR3 loop is CSATPGLSQDEQFF. The DNA for the CDR3 is TGCAGTGCAACTCCGGGACTATCCCAGGATGAGCAGTTCTTC.

This clonotype was seen only a few times. The chain employs TRBV20-1 and TRBJ2-1; 9 bases fit TRBD2. The ends lost 5 bases at V and 0 bases at J; junction bases unmatched: 5. Germline V lookup: CDR1 DFQATT, CDR2 SNEGSKA (reference sequence). The CDR3 spans 15 residues. The CDR3, as DNA: TGCAGTGCTGGAGCGGGGGGAAGCTCCTACAATGAGCAGTTCTTC. Translation gives CSAGAGGSSYNEQFF.

The chain joins TRBV10-3 to TRBJ2-1; no definite D call. The length of the CDR3 is 14 residues. In germline, CDR1 is ENHRY, CDR2 SYGVKD. Trimming took off 4 bases at V and 5 bases at J, with 12 bases between the two ends. CDR3 sequence (DNA): TGTGCCATCAGTGGCGCGTGGCCCGACAATGAGCAGTTCTTC. It specifies CAISGAWPDNEQFF.

The chain is built from TRBV29-1 and TRBJ2-2, with a weak D call TRBD2 (6 bases). The V gene lost 5 bases and the J gene lost 3 bases, with 13 bases spanning the gap. Germline-derived CDR1 and CDR2 are SQVTM and ANQGSEA. The CDR3 sequence is 14 residues long. The CDR3 sequence: CSVSRLGYTGELFF. CDR3 coding DNA: TGCAGCGTTTCTAGACTAGGGTACACCGGGGAGCTGTTTTTT.

This clonotype was seen only a few times. CDR3 coding DNA: TGCGCCAGCAGCACTAGCGGGGGGAACAATGAGCAGTTCTTC. It yields the protein CASSTSGGNNEQFF. The genes are TRBV5-1 and TRBJ2-1, with 12 bases lining up with TRBD2. The CDR3 has 14 amino acids. With 4 bases clipped from V and 5 bases from J, the junction kept 1 base outside the gene matches. From germline, CDR1 is SGHRS and CDR2 YFSETQ. Based on the CDR3 plus reference TRBV5-1 and TRBJ2-1, the full variable domain is KAGVTQTPRYLIKTRGQQVTLSCSPISGHRSVSWYQQTPGQGLQFLFEYFSETQRNKGNFPGRFSGRQFSNSRSEMNVSTLELGDSALYLCASSTSGGNNEQFFGPGTRLTVL.

The rearrangement uses TRBV27 and TRBJ2-1; D tentatively reads TRBD1 or TRBD2 (5 bases each). The CDR3 has 13 residues. V was pared by 8 bases and J by 4 bases, with 12 bases between. CDR1 MNHEY and CDR2 SMNVEV come from the germline V gene (reference sequence). The CDR3 sequence: CASSGPPYNEQFF. CDR3 DNA sequence: TGTGCCAGCTCGGGGCCCCCTTACAATGAGCAGTTCTTC.

The genes are TRBV11-1 and TRBJ2-1; 11 bases map to TRBD2. J gave up 7 bases and V 5 bases, and 10 bases lay outside the gene matches. There are 16 residues in the CDR3. Germline-derived CDR1 and CDR2 are SGHAT and FQDESV (reference sequence). As DNA, the CDR3 is TGTGCCAGCAGCGTACTAGCGGGAGTCTTTTGGAATGAGCAGTTCTTC. It encodes CASSVLAGVFWNEQFF.

Only a few counts were recorded for this clonotype. The V and J genes are TRBV20-1 and TRBJ2-1, with TRBD2 identical over 8 bases. The length of the CDR3 is 15 residues. The germline V gene encodes CDR1 DFQATT and CDR2 SNEGSKA (reference sequence). V lost 1 base to trimming and J lost 3 bases; unmatched junction nucleotides: 5. The CDR3 DNA reads TGCAGTGCTAGAGCACTAGCGGAGGACTACAATGAGCAGTTCTTC. As protein: CSARALAEDYNEQFF.